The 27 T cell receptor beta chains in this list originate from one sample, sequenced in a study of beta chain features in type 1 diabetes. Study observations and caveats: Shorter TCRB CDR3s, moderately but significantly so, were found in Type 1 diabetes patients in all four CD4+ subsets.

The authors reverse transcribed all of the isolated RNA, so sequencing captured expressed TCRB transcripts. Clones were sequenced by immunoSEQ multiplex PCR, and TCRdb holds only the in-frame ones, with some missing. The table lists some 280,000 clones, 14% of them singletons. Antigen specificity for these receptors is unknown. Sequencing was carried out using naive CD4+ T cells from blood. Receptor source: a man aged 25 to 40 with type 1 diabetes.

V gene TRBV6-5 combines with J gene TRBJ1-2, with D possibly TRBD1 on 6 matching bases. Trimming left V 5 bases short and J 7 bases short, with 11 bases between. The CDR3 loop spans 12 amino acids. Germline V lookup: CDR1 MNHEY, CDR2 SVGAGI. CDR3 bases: TGTGCCAGCAGTGCTACAGGGTCTGGCTACACCTTC. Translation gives CASSATGSGYTF.

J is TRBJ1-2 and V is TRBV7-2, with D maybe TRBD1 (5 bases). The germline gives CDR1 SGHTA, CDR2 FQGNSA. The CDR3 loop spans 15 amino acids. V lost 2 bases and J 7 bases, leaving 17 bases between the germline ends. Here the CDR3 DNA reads TGTGCCAGCAGCTTACAAAGTTCGGGGACTAGTGGCTACACCTTC. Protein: CASSLQSSGTSGYTF.

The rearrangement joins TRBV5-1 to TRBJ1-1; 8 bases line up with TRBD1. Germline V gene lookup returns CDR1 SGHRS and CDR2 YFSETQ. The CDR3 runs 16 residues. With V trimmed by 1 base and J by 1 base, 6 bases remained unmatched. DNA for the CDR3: TGCGCCAGCAGCTTGTACCAGGGGGCGTCGAACACTGAAGCTTTCTTT. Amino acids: CASSLYQGASNTEAFF.

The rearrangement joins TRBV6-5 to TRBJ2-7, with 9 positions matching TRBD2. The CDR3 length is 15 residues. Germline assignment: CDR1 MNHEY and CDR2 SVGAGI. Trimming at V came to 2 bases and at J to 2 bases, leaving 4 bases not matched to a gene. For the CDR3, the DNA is TGTGCCAGCAGTTACGGGCGGGAGGGAACCTACGAGCAGTACTTC. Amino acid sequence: CASSYGREGTYEQYF.

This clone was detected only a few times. CDR3 nucleotide sequence: TGTGCCAGCAGCTTAAGATGGCGGGAAGAGACCCAGTACTTC. Translated: CASSLRWREETQYF. V and J are TRBV7-8 and TRBJ2-5, with D tentatively TRBD2 (5 bases). The V and J ends lost 2 bases and 3 bases respectively, with 10 bases between them. CDR1 is SGHVS and CDR2 is FQNEAQ in the germline V gene. The CDR3 sequence is 14 residues long.

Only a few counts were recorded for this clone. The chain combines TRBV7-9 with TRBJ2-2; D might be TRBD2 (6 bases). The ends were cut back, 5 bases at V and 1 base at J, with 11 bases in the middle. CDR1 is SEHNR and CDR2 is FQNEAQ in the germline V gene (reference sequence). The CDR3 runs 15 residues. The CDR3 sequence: CASSVPGLNTGELFF. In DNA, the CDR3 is TGTGCCAGCAGCGTACCGGGACTGAACACCGGGGAGCTGTTTTTT.

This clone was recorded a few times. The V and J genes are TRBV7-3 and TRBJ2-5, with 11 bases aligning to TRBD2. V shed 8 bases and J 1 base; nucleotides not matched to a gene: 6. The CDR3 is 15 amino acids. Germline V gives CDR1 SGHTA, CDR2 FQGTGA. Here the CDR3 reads CASRRTSGSQETQYF. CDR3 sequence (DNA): TGTGCCAGCCGAAGGACTAGCGGGTCCCAAGAGACCCAGTACTTC.

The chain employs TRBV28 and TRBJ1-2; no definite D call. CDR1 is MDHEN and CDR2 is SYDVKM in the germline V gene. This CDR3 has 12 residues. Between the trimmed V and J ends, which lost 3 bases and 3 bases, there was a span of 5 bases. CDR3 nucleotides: TGTGCCAGCAGTTTCGTCCACTATGGCTACACCTTC. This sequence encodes CASSFVHYGYTF.

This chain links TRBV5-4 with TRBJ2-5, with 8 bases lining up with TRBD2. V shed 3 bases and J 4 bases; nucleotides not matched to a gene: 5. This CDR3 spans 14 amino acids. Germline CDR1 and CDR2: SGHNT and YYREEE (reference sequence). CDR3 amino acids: CASSSPTSGETQYF. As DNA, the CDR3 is TGTGCCAGCAGCTCTCCCACTAGCGGAGAGACCCAGTACTTC.

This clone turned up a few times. DNA for the CDR3: TGTGCCAGCAGTTACGGAGTTTCGTACGAGCAGTACTTC. This sequence encodes CASSYGVSYEQYF. The chain is built from TRBV6-5 and TRBJ2-7; D gene unclear. Germline-derived CDR1 and CDR2 are MNHEY and SVGAGI. This CDR3 is 13 amino acids long. The V end lost 2 bases, the J end lost 4 bases, and 9 bases lay between the germline ends.

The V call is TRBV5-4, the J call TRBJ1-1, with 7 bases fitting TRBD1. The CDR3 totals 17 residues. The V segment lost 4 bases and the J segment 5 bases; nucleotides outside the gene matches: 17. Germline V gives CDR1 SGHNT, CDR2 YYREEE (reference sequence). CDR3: CASSGGQAGGIWTEAFF. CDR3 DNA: TGTGCCAGCAGCGGAGGACAGGCCGGAGGCATTTGGACTGAAGCTTTCTTT.

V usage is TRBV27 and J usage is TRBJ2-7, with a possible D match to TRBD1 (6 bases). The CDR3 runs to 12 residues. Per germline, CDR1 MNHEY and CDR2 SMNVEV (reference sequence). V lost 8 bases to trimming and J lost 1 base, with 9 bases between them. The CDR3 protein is CASGTGSYEQYF. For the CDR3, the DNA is TGTGCCAGCGGTACAGGGTCCTACGAGCAGTACTTC.

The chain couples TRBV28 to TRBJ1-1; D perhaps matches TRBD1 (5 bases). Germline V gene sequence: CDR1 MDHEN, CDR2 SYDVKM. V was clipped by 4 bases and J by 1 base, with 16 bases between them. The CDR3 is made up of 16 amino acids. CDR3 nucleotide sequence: TGTGCCAGCAGTTCCCGGCAGGGTAGAAGGAACACTGAAGCTTTCTTT. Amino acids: CASSSRQGRRNTEAFF.

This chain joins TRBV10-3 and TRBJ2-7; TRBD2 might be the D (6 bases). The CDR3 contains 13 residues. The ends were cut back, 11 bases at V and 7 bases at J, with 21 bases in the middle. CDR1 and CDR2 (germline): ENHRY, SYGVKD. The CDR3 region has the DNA TGTGCCGGAGGGACCCCCCCTCTTAGAGAGCAGTACTTC. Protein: CAGGTPPLREQYF.

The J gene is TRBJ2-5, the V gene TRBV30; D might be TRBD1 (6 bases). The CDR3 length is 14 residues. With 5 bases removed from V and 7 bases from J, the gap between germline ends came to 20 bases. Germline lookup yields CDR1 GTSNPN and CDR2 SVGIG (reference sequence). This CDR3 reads CAWEPSRGGGTQYF. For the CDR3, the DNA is TGTGCCTGGGAACCCTCCAGGGGCGGCGGGACCCAGTACTTC.

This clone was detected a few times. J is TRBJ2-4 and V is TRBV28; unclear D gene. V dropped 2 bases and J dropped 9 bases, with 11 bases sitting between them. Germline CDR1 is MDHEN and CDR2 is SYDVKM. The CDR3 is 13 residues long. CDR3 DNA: TGTGCCAGCAGTTTACGGTCTAGAGGCATTCAGTACTTC. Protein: CASSLRSRGIQYF.

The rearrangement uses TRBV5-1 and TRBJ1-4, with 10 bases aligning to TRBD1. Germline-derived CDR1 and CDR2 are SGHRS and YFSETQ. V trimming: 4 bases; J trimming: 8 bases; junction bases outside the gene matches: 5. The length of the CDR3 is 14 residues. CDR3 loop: CASSAGQGMEKLFF. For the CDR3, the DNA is TGCGCCAGCAGCGCGGGACAGGGGATGGAAAAACTGTTTTTT. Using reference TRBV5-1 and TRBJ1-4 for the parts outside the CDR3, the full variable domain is KAGVTQTPRYLIKTRGQQVTLSCSPISGHRSVSWYQQTPGQGLQFLFEYFSETQRNKGNFPGRFSGRQFSNSRSEMNVSTLELGDSALYLCASSAGQGMEKLFFGSGTQLSVL.

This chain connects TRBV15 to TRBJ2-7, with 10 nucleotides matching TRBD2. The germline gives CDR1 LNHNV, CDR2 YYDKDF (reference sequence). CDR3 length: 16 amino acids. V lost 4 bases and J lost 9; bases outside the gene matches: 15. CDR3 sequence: CATSTQDRLAGAVQYF. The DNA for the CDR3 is TGTGCCACCAGCACACAAGATAGGCTAGCGGGAGCGGTGCAGTACTTC.

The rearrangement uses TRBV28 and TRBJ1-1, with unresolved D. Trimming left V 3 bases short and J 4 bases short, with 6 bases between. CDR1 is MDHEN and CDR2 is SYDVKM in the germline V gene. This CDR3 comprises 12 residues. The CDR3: CASSFWATEAFF. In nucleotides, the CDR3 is TGTGCCAGCAGTTTTTGGGCCACTGAAGCTTTCTTT.

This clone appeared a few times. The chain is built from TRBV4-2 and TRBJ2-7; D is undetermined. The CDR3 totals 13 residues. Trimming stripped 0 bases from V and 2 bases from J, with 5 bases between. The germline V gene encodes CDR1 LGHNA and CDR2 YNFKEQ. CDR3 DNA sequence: TGTGCCAGCAGCCAAGACTTAGCCTACGAGCAGTACTTC. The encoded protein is CASSQDLAYEQYF.

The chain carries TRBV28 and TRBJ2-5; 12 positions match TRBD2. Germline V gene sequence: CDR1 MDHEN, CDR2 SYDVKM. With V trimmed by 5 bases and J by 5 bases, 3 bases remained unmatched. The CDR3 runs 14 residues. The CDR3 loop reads CASSTTSGSETQYF. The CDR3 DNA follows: TGTGCCAGCAGTACGACTAGCGGGAGCGAGACCCAGTACTTC.

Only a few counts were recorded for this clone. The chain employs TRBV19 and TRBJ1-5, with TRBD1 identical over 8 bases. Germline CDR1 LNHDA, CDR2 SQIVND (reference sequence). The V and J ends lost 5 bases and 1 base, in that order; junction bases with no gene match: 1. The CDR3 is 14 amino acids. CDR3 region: CASSGDRSNQPQHF. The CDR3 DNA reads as TGTGCCAGTAGTGGGGACAGGAGCAATCAGCCCCAGCATTTT.

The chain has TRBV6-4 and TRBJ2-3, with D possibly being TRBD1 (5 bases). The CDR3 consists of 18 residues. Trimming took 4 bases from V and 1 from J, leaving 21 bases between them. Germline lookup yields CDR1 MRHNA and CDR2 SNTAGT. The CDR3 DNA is TGTGCCAGCAGTGGGGGCTGCCCCCCTAGTTCGGGCACAGATACGCAGTATTTT. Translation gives CASSGGCPPSSGTDTQYF.

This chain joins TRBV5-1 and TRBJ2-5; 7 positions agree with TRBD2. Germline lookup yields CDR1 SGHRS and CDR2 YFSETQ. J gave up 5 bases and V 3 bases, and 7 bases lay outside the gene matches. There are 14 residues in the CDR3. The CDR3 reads CASSWFSGGETQYF. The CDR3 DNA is TGCGCCAGCAGCTGGTTTTCGGGAGGCGAGACCCAGTACTTC.

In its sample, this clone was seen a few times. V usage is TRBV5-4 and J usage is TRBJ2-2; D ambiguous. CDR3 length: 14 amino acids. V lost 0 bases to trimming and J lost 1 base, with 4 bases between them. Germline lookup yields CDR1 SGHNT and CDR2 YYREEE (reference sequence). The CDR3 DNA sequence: TGTGCCAGCAGCTTGGACGGGAACACCGGGGAGCTGTTTTTT. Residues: CASSLDGNTGELFF.

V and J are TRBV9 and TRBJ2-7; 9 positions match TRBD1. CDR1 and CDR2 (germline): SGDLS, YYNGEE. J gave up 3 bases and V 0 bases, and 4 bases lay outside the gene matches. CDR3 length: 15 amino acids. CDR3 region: CASSVAPDRGYEQYF. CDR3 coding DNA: TGTGCCAGCAGCGTAGCTCCGGACAGGGGCTACGAGCAGTACTTC. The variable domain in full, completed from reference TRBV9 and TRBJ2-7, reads DSGVTQTPKHLITATGQRVTLRCSPRSGDLSVYWYQQSLDQGLQFLIQYYNGEERAKGNILERFSAQQFPDLHSELNLSSLELGDSALYFCASSVAPDRGYEQYFGPGTRLTVT.

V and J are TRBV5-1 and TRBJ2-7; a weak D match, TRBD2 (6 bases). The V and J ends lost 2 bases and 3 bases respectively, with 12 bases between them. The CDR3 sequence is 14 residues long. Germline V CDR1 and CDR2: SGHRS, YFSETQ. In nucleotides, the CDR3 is TGCGCCAGCAGCTTAGGGACTTCTAACTACGAGCAGTACTTC. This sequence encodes CASSLGTSNYEQYF.